This TCR beta chain stems from a study of blood T cell repertoires in COVID-19. As for the study in general: Sources were T cells, B-cell-depleted T cells, or PBMCs; the material itself was cDNA or gDNA.

The length of the CDR3 is 12 residues. Germline V gene sequence: CDR1 MGHDK, CDR2 SYGVNS. V was shortened by 9 bases and J by 8 bases, with 16 bases between the two germline ends. Using immunoSEQ multiplex PCR, the repertoire was profiled, and TCRdb retains in-frame clones only, with some absent. The data contain about 240,000 clones, around 89% of them seen just once; the ten biggest clones take up around 4%. Each participant's cohort was designated according to participant-reported clinical history. The sample consisted of PBMCs or T cells enriched from blood (not recorded which). The clonotype comes from a woman under 40 who had recovered from COVID-19. The rearrangement joins TRBV25-1 to TRBJ1-2, with D maybe TRBD1 (6 bases). CDR3 coding DNA: TGTGCCAGTTACAGGGCTTCGGGGGGCTACACCTTC. Translating it yields CASYRASGGYTF.